The rows below give T cell receptor beta chains drawn from one sample of a study of cytomegalovirus exposure and HLA in healthy donors. The assay was immunoSEQ multiplex PCR, and TCRdb's table has in-frame clones only and misses some. Found here are roughly 150,000 clones, around 88% of them singletons; the top ten hold 2% to 2.5%. The sequenced sample was PBMCs. The receptors were sampled from a woman aged 18-29 years in good health and CMV-seronegative. Both conserved end residues are part of each CDR3. D genes are given only for firm matches. Clone size is stated in some rows and not others, as once, few, many or a class when expanded.

abundance: .; d_gene: .; j_gene: TRBJ2-2; v_gene: TRBV5-4; CDR3aa: CASSPTRERELFF; CDR3nt: TGTGCCAGCAGCCCCACCCGGGAAAGGGAGCTGTTTTTT
abundance: .; d_gene: TRBD1; j_gene: TRBJ1-3; v_gene: TRBV28; CDR3aa: CASSRWSGDSGNTIYF; CDR3nt: TGTGCCAGCAGTCGCTGGTCAGGGGACAGTGGAAACACCATATATTTT
abundance: .; d_gene: .; j_gene: TRBJ2-3; v_gene: TRBV10-3; CDR3aa: CAIKTATDTQYF; CDR3nt: TGTGCCATCAAAACAGCCACAGATACGCAGTATTTT
abundance: .; d_gene: TRBD1; j_gene: TRBJ1-1; v_gene: TRBV15; CDR3aa: CATSRGRGLRGHMNTEAFF; CDR3nt: TGTGCCACCAGCAGAGGGAGGGGGCTTCGGGGCCACATGAACACTGAAGCTTTCTTT
abundance: .; d_gene: .; j_gene: TRBJ2-2; v_gene: TRBV6-1; CDR3aa: CASSEFNRVNTGELFF; CDR3nt: TGTGCCAGCAGTGAATTCAACAGGGTAAACACCGGGGAGCTGTTTTTT
abundance: .; d_gene: .; j_gene: TRBJ2-2; v_gene: TRBV5-6; CDR3aa: CASSLDSFLGGELFF; CDR3nt: TGTGCCAGCAGCTTGGACAGTTTTCTTGGCGGGGAGCTGTTTTTT
abundance: .; d_gene: TRBD1; j_gene: TRBJ1-5; v_gene: TRBV4-1; CDR3aa: CASSPKQGDSNQPQHF; CDR3nt: TGCGCCAGCAGCCCGAAACAGGGGGATAGCAATCAGCCCCAGCATTTT
abundance: .; d_gene: .; j_gene: TRBJ1-1; v_gene: TRBV5-1; CDR3aa: CASSLEGGRNTEAFF; CDR3nt: TGCGCCAGCAGCTTGGAAGGGGGTAGGAACACTGAAGCTTTCTTT
abundance: .; d_gene: .; j_gene: TRBJ1-2; v_gene: TRBV13; CDR3aa: CASSTQATNYGYTF; CDR3nt: TGTGCCAGCAGCACCCAGGCTACTAACTATGGCTACACCTTC
abundance: .; d_gene: .; j_gene: TRBJ2-1; v_gene: TRBV6-5; CDR3aa: CARDCDSYNEQFF; CDR3nt: TGTGCCAGAGACTGTGACTCCTACAATGAGCAGTTCTTC
abundance: .; d_gene: TRBD2; j_gene: TRBJ2-3; v_gene: TRBV15; CDR3aa: CATSRVYAGGHTDTQYF; CDR3nt: TGTGCCACCAGCAGAGTGTACGCGGGGGGGCACACAGATACGCAGTATTTT
abundance: .; d_gene: .; j_gene: TRBJ1-1; v_gene: TRBV7-2; CDR3aa: CASRLHRVAFF; CDR3nt: TGTGCCAGCAGACTCCACAGGGTTGCTTTCTTT
abundance: few; d_gene: TRBD1; j_gene: TRBJ1-1; v_gene: TRBV9; CDR3aa: CASSRTGTPNTEAFF; CDR3nt: TGTGCCAGCAGTCGGACAGGAACACCAAACACTGAAGCTTTCTTT
abundance: .; d_gene: .; j_gene: TRBJ1-2; v_gene: TRBV5-6; CDR3aa: CASSMGAPNYGYTF; CDR3nt: TGTGCCAGCAGTATGGGCGCACCTAACTATGGCTACACCTTC
abundance: .; d_gene: .; j_gene: TRBJ1-2; v_gene: TRBV2; CDR3aa: CASSVRGAGDYGYTF; CDR3nt: TGTGCCAGCAGTGTGCGGGGGGCCGGGGACTATGGCTACACCTTC
abundance: .; d_gene: .; j_gene: TRBJ2-3; v_gene: TRBV5-1; CDR3aa: CASSLERGRGDTQYF; CDR3nt: TGCGCCAGCAGCTTGGAAAGGGGCAGGGGTGATACGCAGTATTTT
abundance: .; d_gene: .; j_gene: TRBJ1-2; v_gene: TRBV7-6; CDR3aa: CASSPSTGPGLTNYGYTF; CDR3nt: TGTGCCAGCAGCCCCTCGACAGGTCCGGGGTTAACTAACTATGGCTACACCTTC
abundance: .; d_gene: TRBD1; j_gene: TRBJ2-7; v_gene: TRBV5-4; CDR3aa: CASSVRGRDEQYF; CDR3nt: TGTGCCAGCAGCGTCAGGGGGCGGGACGAGCAGTACTTC
abundance: .; d_gene: TRBD1; j_gene: TRBJ1-1; v_gene: TRBV5-6; CDR3aa: CASSLATGVRNTEAFF; CDR3nt: TGTGCCAGCAGCTTGGCCACAGGGGTGAGGAACACTGAAGCTTTCTTT
abundance: .; d_gene: .; j_gene: TRBJ1-2; v_gene: TRBV11-3; CDR3aa: CASSLWVGPRCYGYTF; CDR3nt: TGTGCCAGCAGCCTCTGGGTGGGCCCCCGGTGCTATGGCTACACCTTC
abundance: .; d_gene: TRBD1; j_gene: TRBJ2-5; v_gene: TRBV5-6; CDR3aa: CASSAEPNRGRGETQYF; CDR3nt: TGTGCCAGCAGCGCTGAACCTAACAGGGGCCGGGGTGAGACCCAGTACTTC
abundance: .; d_gene: .; j_gene: TRBJ1-4; v_gene: TRBV4-3; CDR3aa: CASSQEISGGYEKLFF; CDR3nt: TGCGCCAGCAGCCAAGAAATTTCGGGGGGCTACGAAAAACTGTTTTTT
abundance: .; d_gene: TRBD2; j_gene: TRBJ2-1; v_gene: TRBV5-1; CDR3aa: CASSLDVGGVYNEQFF; CDR3nt: TGCGCCAGCAGCTTGGATGTCGGGGGGGTGTACAATGAGCAGTTCTTC
abundance: .; d_gene: TRBD1; j_gene: TRBJ1-6; v_gene: TRBV9; CDR3aa: CASSGPQGAWTPLHF; CDR3nt: TGTGCCAGCAGCGGTCCCCAGGGGGCTTGGACACCCCTCCACTTT
abundance: .; d_gene: .; j_gene: TRBJ2-3; v_gene: TRBV7-9; CDR3aa: CASSLGSGSTDTQYF; CDR3nt: TGTGCCAGCAGCTTAGGGAGCGGTAGCACAGATACGCAGTATTTT
abundance: .; d_gene: .; j_gene: TRBJ2-3; v_gene: TRBV5-1; CDR3aa: CASSLAGDTQYF; CDR3nt: TGCGCCAGCAGCTTGGCCGGGGATACGCAGTATTTT
abundance: few; d_gene: TRBD1; j_gene: TRBJ1-4; v_gene: TRBV19; CDR3aa: CASSIEGRGELFF; CDR3nt: TGTGCCAGTAGTATAGAGGGCAGGGGGGAACTGTTTTTT
abundance: .; d_gene: .; j_gene: TRBJ2-1; v_gene: TRBV27; CDR3aa: CASSLSNEQFF; CDR3nt: TGTGCCAGCAGTTTGAGCAATGAGCAGTTCTTC
abundance: .; d_gene: TRBD1; j_gene: TRBJ1-1; v_gene: TRBV4-1; CDR3aa: CASSQETGLNTEAFF; CDR3nt: TGCGCCAGCAGCCAAGAGACAGGGCTGAACACTGAAGCTTTCTTT
abundance: .; d_gene: .; j_gene: TRBJ1-1; v_gene: TRBV19; CDR3aa: CASSTWGLNTEAFF; CDR3nt: TGTGCCAGTTCTACTTGGGGGCTTAACACTGAAGCTTTCTTT
abundance: .; d_gene: .; j_gene: TRBJ1-1; v_gene: TRBV10-3; CDR3aa: CAISERDLTPTEAFF; CDR3nt: TGTGCCATCAGTGAGAGGGACTTGACCCCCACTGAAGCTTTCTTT
abundance: .; d_gene: TRBD2; j_gene: TRBJ2-2; v_gene: TRBV2; CDR3aa: CASILAGGPSGTGELFF; CDR3nt: TGTGCCAGCATCCTTGCGGGGGGGCCATCGGGCACCGGGGAGCTGTTTTTT
abundance: .; d_gene: .; j_gene: TRBJ1-1; v_gene: TRBV29-1; CDR3aa: CSAARRNTEAFF; CDR3nt: TGCAGCGCCGCACGCAGAAACACTGAAGCTTTCTTT
abundance: .; d_gene: .; j_gene: TRBJ2-2; v_gene: TRBV7-9; CDR3aa: CASSFRSHTGELFF; CDR3nt: TGTGCCAGCAGCTTCCGTAGTCACACCGGGGAGCTGTTTTTT
abundance: .; d_gene: TRBD1; j_gene: TRBJ2-2; v_gene: TRBV6-5; CDR3aa: CATGQGNTGELFF; CDR3nt: TGTGCCACCGGACAGGGTAACACCGGGGAGCTGTTTTTT
abundance: .; d_gene: TRBD1; j_gene: TRBJ1-2; v_gene: TRBV4-1; CDR3aa: CASSQVSQQGGDGYTF; CDR3nt: TGCGCCAGCAGCCAAGTATCTCAACAGGGGGGGGATGGCTACACCTTC
abundance: .; d_gene: TRBD1; j_gene: TRBJ1-3; v_gene: TRBV5-4; CDR3aa: CASSSGTGGGNTIYF; CDR3nt: TGTGCCAGCAGCTCCGGGACAGGGGGTGGAAACACCATATATTTT
abundance: .; d_gene: TRBD2; j_gene: TRBJ2-5; v_gene: TRBV9; CDR3aa: CASSPPGLAGEETQYF; CDR3nt: TGTGCCAGCAGCCCTCCTGGACTAGCGGGAGAAGAGACCCAGTACTTC
abundance: .; d_gene: TRBD1; j_gene: TRBJ2-6; v_gene: TRBV6-5; CDR3aa: CASSAGTGKFNVLTF; CDR3nt: TGTGCCAGCAGCGCCGGGACAGGGAAGTTCAACGTCCTGACTTTC
abundance: .; d_gene: .; j_gene: TRBJ1-2; v_gene: TRBV2; CDR3aa: CASAGADTYGYTF; CDR3nt: TGTGCCAGCGCAGGCGCGGACACCTATGGCTACACCTTC
abundance: .; d_gene: .; j_gene: TRBJ2-2; v_gene: TRBV5-1; CDR3aa: CASSLSGSGELFF; CDR3nt: TGCGCCAGCAGCTTGTCGGGGTCTGGGGAGCTGTTTTTT
abundance: .; d_gene: .; j_gene: TRBJ1-3; v_gene: TRBV9; CDR3aa: CASSGSGGYGNTIYF; CDR3nt: TGTGCCAGCAGCGGGTCGGGGGGTTATGGAAACACCATATATTTT
abundance: once; d_gene: .; j_gene: TRBJ1-1; v_gene: TRBV27; CDR3aa: CASSFQGTVGEAFF; CDR3nt: TGTGCCAGCAGTTTTCAGGGGACCGTGGGTGAAGCTTTCTTT
abundance: few; d_gene: .; j_gene: TRBJ1-2; v_gene: TRBV6-1; CDR3aa: CASSSFYGYTF; CDR3nt: TGTGCCAGCAGTTCATTCTATGGCTACACCTTC
abundance: .; d_gene: .; j_gene: TRBJ2-5; v_gene: TRBV20-1; CDR3aa: CSVPRLETQYF; CDR3nt: TGCAGTGTCCCTAGATTAGAGACCCAGTACTTC
abundance: .; d_gene: TRBD2; j_gene: TRBJ2-1; v_gene: TRBV7-3; CDR3aa: CASSLSPPQRGSYNEQFF; CDR3nt: TGTGCCAGCAGCTTAAGTCCCCCCCAGCGGGGGTCCTACAATGAGCAGTTCTTC
abundance: .; d_gene: .; j_gene: TRBJ1-5; v_gene: TRBV7-2; CDR3aa: CASSLEAGLNQPQHF; CDR3nt: TGTGCCAGCAGCTTAGAGGCAGGGCTTAATCAGCCCCAGCATTTT
abundance: few; d_gene: TRBD1; j_gene: TRBJ1-3; v_gene: TRBV14; CDR3aa: CASSQVHRGPGNTIYF; CDR3nt: TGTGCCAGCAGCCAAGTTCACAGGGGTCCTGGAAACACCATATATTTT